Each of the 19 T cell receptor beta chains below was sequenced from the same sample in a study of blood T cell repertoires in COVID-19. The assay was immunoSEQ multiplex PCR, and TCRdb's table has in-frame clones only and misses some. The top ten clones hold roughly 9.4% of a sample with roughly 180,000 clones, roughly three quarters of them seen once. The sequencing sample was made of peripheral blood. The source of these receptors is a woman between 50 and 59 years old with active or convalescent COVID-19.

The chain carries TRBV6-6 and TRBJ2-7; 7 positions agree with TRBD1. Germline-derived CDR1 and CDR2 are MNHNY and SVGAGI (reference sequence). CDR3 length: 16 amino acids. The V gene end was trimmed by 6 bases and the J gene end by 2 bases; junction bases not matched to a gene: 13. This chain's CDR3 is CASSPPGQQGTYEQYF. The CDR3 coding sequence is TGTGCCAGCAGCCCCCCGGGACAGCAGGGCACCTACGAGCAGTACTTC.

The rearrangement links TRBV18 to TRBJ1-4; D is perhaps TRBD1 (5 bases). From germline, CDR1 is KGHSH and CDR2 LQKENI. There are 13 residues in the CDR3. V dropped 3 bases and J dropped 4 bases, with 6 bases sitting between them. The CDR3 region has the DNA TGTGCCAGCTCACCGGGGGGTAATGAAAAACTGTTTTTT. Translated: CASSPGGNEKLFF.

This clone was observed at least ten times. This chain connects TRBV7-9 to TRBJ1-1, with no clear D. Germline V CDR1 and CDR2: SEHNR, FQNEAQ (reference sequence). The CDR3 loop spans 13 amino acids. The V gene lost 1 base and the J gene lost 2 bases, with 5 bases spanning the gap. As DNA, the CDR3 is TGTGCCAGCAGCTTAGGAGAAAACACTGAAGCTTTCTTT. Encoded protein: CASSLGENTEAFF.

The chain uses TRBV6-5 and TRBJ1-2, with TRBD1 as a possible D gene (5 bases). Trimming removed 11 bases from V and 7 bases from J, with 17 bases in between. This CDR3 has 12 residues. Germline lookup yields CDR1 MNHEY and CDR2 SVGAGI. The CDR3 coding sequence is TGTGCCTCCACAAGGGGAGCGGGTGGCTACACCTTC. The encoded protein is CASTRGAGGYTF.

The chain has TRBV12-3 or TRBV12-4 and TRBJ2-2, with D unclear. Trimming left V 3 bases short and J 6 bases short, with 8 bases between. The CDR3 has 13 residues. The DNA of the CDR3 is TGTGCCAGCAGTTTTTACCGGTCCGGGGAGCTGTTTTTT. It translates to CASSFYRSGELFF.

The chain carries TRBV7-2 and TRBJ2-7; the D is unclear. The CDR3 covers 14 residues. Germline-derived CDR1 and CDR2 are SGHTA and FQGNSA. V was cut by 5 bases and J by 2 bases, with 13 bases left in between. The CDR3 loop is CASSKSGSTYEQYF. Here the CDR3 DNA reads TGTGCCAGCAGCAAGTCCGGGTCCACCTACGAGCAGTACTTC.

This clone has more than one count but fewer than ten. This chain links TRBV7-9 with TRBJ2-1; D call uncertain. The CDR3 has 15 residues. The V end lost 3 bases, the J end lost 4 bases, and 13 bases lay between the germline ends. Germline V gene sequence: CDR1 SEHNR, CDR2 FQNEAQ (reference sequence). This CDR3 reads CASSFLRPPYNEQFF. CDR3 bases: TGTGCCAGCAGCTTCTTGCGGCCCCCTTACAATGAGCAGTTCTTC.

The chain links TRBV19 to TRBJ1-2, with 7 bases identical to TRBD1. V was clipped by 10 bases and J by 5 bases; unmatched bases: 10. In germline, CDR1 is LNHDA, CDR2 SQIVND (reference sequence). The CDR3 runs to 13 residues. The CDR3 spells CATSTGSGYGYTF. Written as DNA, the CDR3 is TGTGCCACCTCGACAGGGAGCGGGTATGGCTACACCTTC.

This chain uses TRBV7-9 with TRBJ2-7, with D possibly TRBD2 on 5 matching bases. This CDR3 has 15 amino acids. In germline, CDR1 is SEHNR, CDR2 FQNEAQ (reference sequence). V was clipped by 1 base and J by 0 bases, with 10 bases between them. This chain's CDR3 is CASSLGGLSSYEQYF. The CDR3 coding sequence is TGTGCCAGCAGCTTAGGTGGACTTAGCTCCTACGAGCAGTACTTC.

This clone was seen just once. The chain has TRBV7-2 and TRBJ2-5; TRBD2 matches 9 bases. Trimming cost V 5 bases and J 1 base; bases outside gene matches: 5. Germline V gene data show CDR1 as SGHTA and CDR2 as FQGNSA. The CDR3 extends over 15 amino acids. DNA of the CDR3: TGTGCCAGCAGCCTCGGGGGACTAGCCCAAGAGACCCAGTACTTC. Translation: CASSLGGLAQETQYF.

Written as DNA, the CDR3 is TGTGCCAGCAGCTTACCAGGGAGGGTCTATGGCTACACCTTC. This gives the protein CASSLPGRVYGYTF. This rearrangement joins TRBV7-9 to TRBJ1-2; perhaps TRBD1 as D (5 bases). This CDR3 is 14 amino acids long. Trimming left V 2 bases short and J 4 bases short, with 11 bases between. Germline loops: CDR1 SEHNR, CDR2 FQNEAQ (reference sequence).

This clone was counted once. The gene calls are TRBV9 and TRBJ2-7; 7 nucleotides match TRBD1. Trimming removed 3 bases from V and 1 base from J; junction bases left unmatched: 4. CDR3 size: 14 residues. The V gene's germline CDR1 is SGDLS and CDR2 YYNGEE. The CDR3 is CASSDRDSSYEQYF. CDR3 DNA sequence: TGTGCCAGCAGCGACCGGGACAGTTCCTACGAGCAGTACTTC.

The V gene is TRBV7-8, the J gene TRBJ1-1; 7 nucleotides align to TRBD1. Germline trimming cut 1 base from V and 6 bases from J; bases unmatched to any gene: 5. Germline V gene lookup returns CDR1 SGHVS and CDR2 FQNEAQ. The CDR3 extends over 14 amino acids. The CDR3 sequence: CASSLGSTGSEAFF. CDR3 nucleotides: TGTGCCAGCAGCTTAGGATCGACAGGGTCTGAAGCTTTCTTT.

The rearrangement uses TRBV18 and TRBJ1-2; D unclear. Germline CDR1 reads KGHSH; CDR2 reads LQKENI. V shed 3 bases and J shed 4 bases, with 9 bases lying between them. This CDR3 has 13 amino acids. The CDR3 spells CASSPEVPYGYTF. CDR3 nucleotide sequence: TGTGCCAGCTCACCTGAGGTTCCCTATGGCTACACCTTC. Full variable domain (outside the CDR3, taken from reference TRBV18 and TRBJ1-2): NAGVMQNPRHLVRRRGQEARLRCSPMKGHSHVYWYRQLPEEGLKFMVYLQKENIIDESGMPKERFSAEFPKEGPSILRIQQVVRGDSAAYFCASSPEVPYGYTFGSGTRLTVV.

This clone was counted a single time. The CDR3 DNA is TGTGCCAGCAGCCTGGACAGCCACTCTGGAAACACCATATATTTT. This translates into CASSLDSHSGNTIYF. The genes are TRBV7-2 and TRBJ1-3; maybe TRBD1 (6 bases). The V and J ends lost 5 bases and 0 bases respectively, with 11 bases between them. Germline V CDR1 and CDR2: SGHTA, FQGNSA. The CDR3 covers 15 residues.

DNA for the CDR3: TGTGCCAGTAGGGCAGCAGGGACTAGCTCTGGAAACACCATATATTTT. It translates to CASRAAGTSSGNTIYF. The rearrangement uses TRBV19 and TRBJ1-3; D is perhaps TRBD1 (5 bases). Germline V gives CDR1 LNHDA, CDR2 SQIVND (reference sequence). This CDR3 comprises 16 residues. Trimming removed 6 bases at V and 0 bases at J, with 15 bases between.

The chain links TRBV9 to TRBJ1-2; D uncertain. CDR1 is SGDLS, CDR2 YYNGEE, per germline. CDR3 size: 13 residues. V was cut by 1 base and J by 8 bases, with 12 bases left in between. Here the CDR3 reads CASSVTASEGYTF. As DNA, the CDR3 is TGTGCCAGCAGCGTAACTGCCTCTGAGGGCTACACCTTC.

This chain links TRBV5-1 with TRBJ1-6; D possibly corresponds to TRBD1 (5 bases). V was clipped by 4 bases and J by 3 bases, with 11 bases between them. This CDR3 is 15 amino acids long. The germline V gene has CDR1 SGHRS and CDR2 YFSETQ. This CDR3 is CASSPDMSYNSPLHF. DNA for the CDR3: TGCGCCAGCAGCCCGGACATGAGCTATAATTCACCCCTCCACTTT.

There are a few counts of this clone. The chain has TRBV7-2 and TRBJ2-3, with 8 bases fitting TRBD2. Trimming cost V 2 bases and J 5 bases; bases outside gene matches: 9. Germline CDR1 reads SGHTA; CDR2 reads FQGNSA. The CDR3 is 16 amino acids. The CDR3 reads CASSLSGGGIGDTQYF. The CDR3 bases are TGTGCCAGCAGCTTAAGTGGCGGGGGGATTGGAGATACGCAGTATTTT.